This T cell receptor beta chain was obtained from a study of T-cell memory formation after mild COVID-19. Whole-study findings and limits: CD4+ contracting clones lay mainly in CM and EM, CD8+ ones in EMRA. Confirmation was lacking for SARS-CoV-2 specificity of second-wave clones that peaked on day 37. Clones that contracted from day 15 to 85 had balanced CD4/CD8; later expanders were CD4+ biased.

This CDR3 has 15 amino acids. V was trimmed by 0 bases and J by 2 bases, leaving 12 bases between them. Germline lookup yields CDR1 SGDLS and CDR2 YYNGEE. TCRdb passed the 5' RACE reads through MiXCR, listing each CDR3 protein once. The sample shows some 150,000 distinct CDR3 sequences, 11% to 15% of them seen only once. As for this clonotype: Its antigen is still unknown.

The sample consisted of PBMCs or a T cell subset sorted from them (not recorded which). The J gene is TRBJ2-7, the V gene TRBV9; D may be TRBD1 (6 bases). This TCR came from an adult woman who had mild COVID-19 (a few samples of this study predate the infection). Cell type and time point are not known. CDR3 loop: CASSVGGGSAYEQYF. CDR3 sequence (DNA): TGTGCCAGCAGCGTAGGAGGGGGTTCGGCCTACGAGCAGTACTTC.